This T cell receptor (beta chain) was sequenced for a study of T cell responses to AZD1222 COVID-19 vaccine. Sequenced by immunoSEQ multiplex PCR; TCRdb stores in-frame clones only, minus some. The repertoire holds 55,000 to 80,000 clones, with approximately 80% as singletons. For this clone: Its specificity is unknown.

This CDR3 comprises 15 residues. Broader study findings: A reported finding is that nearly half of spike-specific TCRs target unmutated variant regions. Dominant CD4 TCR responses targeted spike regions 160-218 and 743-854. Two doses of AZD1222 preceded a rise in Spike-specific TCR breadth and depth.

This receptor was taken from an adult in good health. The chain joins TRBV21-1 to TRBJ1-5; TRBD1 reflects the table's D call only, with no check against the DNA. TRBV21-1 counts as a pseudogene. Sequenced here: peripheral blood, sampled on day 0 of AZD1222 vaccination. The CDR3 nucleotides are TGTGCCAGCAGCACCGCAGGGGGCAAAGGACAGCCCCAGCATTTT. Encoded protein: CASSTAGGKGQPQHF.